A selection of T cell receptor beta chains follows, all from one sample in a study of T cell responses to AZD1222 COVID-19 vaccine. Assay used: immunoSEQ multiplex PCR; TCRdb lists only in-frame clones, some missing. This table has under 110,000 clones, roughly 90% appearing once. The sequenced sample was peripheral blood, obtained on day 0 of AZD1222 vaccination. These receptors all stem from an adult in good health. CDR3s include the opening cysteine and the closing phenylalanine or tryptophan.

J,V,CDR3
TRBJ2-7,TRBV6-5,CATNDRYEQYF
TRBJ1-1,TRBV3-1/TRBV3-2,CASSLAGANTEAFF
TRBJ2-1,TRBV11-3,CASSFSGGASYNEQFF
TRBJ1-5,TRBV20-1,CSASSTQGRLGPQHF
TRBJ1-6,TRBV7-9,CASSLDPNSPLHF
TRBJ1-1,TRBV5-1,CASSAGQANTEAFF
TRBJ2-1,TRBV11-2,CASSMGLAGGLDEQFF
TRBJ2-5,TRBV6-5,CASSYQGKPLGETQYF
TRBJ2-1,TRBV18,CASSPTIDNEQFF
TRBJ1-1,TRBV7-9,CASSTEAFF
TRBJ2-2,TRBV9,CASSPIGSTGELFF
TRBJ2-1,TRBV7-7,CASSLGGTGSYNEQFF
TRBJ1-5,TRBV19,CASTDFGGARSNQPQHF
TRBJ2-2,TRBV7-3,CASSFRETGELFF
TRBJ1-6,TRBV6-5,CATGPGQNSPLHF
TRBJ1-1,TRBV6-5,CASRVEALWSEAFF